The next 25 T cell receptor beta chains were all read from a single sample in a study of CD8 T cells in ankylosing spondylitis. TCRdb passed the 5' RACE reads through MiXCR, listing each CDR3 protein once. Of 150,000 to 200,000 distinct CDR3 sequences in the sample, around 16% were seen once. The source material was blood, either unsorted or a sorted T cell fraction (not recorded which). These receptors were collected from a male donor with ankylosing spondylitis or in good health (not recorded which).

The table lists this clonotype with many counts. This rearrangement joins TRBV20-1 to TRBJ2-7; D possibly corresponds to TRBD1 (5 bases). With 4 bases removed from V and 3 bases from J, the gap between germline ends came to 7 bases. The CDR3 is 11 residues long. Germline-derived CDR1 and CDR2 are DFQATT and SNEGSKA (reference sequence). The CDR3 region has the DNA TGCAGTGCTATACAGGTCTACGAGCAGTACTTC. Protein: CSAIQVYEQYF.

Ten or more counts support this clonotype. This chain links TRBV20-1 with TRBJ2-7; D is perhaps TRBD1 (6 bases). In germline, CDR1 is DFQATT, CDR2 SNEGSKA (reference sequence). CDR3 length: 15 amino acids. The ends were cut back, 3 bases at V and 0 bases at J, with 15 bases in the middle. This chain's CDR3 is CSARDGQLASYEQYF. The CDR3 DNA reads TGCAGTGCTAGGGACGGACAGCTAGCCTCCTACGAGCAGTACTTC.

In this sample, this clonotype turned up a few times. CDR3 bases: TGTGCCAGCAGAGGTGGGAGTCCTAGCACAGATACGCAGTATTTT. Translated: CASRGGSPSTDTQYF. The chain has TRBV28 and TRBJ2-3, with D possibly matching TRBD2 (5 bases). Per germline, CDR1 MDHEN and CDR2 SYDVKM. CDR3 length: 15 residues. The germline V and J ends were trimmed by 6 bases and 0 bases, with 13 bases remaining between them.

A remark on this clonotype: A read error may explain this, as a much larger clone is one base away. This sequence joins TRBV10-3 and TRBJ1-2, with D uncertain. This CDR3 has 12 residues. Germline CDR1 reads ENHRY; CDR2 reads SYGVKD. CDR3 in DNA: TGTGTCATCCGATTCGGGAACTATGGCTACACCTTC. Protein product: CVIRFGNYGYTF.

Remarks on this clonotype: One end of the junction varies from germline; a read error may be responsible. The chain links TRBV3-1 to TRBJ2-7; TRBD2 is a possible D gene (5 bases). The CDR3 has 14 amino acids. Germline V lookup: CDR1 LGHDT, CDR2 YNNKEL (reference sequence). CDR3 sequence (DNA): TGTGACAGCAGCCAAGAGTGGGCGGGCGACGAGCAGTACTTC. Encoded protein: CDSSQEWAGDEQYF.

This clonotype was observed at least ten times. The V call is TRBV29-1, the J call TRBJ1-4; a possible D gene is TRBD1 (5 bases). V was trimmed by 6 bases and J by 7 bases, leaving 15 bases between them. Germline-derived CDR1 and CDR2 are SQVTM and ANQGSEA. The CDR3 spans 13 residues. The CDR3 coding sequence is TGCAGCGTGGGGCAGGGTCGGGGTGAAAAACTGTTTTTT. Translated, it gives CSVGQGRGEKLFF.

The genes are TRBV7-9 and TRBJ2-1, with TRBD2 as a possible D gene (5 bases). This CDR3 region has 16 residues. Germline CDR1 reads SEHNR; CDR2 reads FQNEAQ (reference sequence). V dropped 0 bases and J dropped 6 bases, with 15 bases sitting between them. In DNA form, the CDR3 reads TGTGCCAGCAGCTTAGCGACGGGAACCCTAGGCAATGAGCAGTTCTTC. Its protein product is CASSLATGTLGNEQFF.

This clonotype was recorded at least ten times. This sequence joins TRBV5-1 and TRBJ1-1, with TRBD1 as a possible D gene (6 bases). The CDR3 length is 15 residues. The V gene's germline CDR1 is SGHRS and CDR2 YFSETQ. Trimming stripped 4 bases from V and 4 bases from J, with 17 bases between. CDR3 in DNA: TGCGCCAGCAGCGGAGAATGGGGGGCTGGCACTGAAGCTTTCTTT. Its translation is CASSGEWGAGTEAFF.

The CDR3 bases are TGTGCCAGCACTTACAGCCAACGGACTGAAGCTTTCTTT. Protein product: CASTYSQRTEAFF. The V and J genes are TRBV27 and TRBJ1-1; D gene unclear. In germline, CDR1 is MNHEY, CDR2 SMNVEV (reference sequence). This CDR3 has 13 amino acids. Trimming cost V 7 bases and J 5 bases, with 14 bases left between them.

The chain couples TRBV3-1 to TRBJ2-7; D is perhaps TRBD2 (5 bases). The V gene lost 3 bases and the J gene lost 3 bases, with 9 bases spanning the gap. Germline CDR1 LGHDT, CDR2 YNNKEL (reference sequence). The CDR3 runs 13 residues. The CDR3 nucleotides are TGTGCCAGCAGCCACGACTACCTCTACGAGCAGTACTTC. This sequence encodes CASSHDYLYEQYF.

The J gene is TRBJ1-2, the V gene TRBV30, with D possibly being TRBD1 (6 bases). In germline, CDR1 is GTSNPN, CDR2 SVGIG (reference sequence). V dropped 0 bases and J dropped 7 bases, with 12 bases sitting between them. The CDR3 covers 13 residues. DNA of the CDR3: TGTGCCTGGAGTGTATCGGGGGCTGGTGGCTACACCTTC. Encoded protein: CAWSVSGAGGYTF.

This clonotype was recorded a few times. The chain couples TRBV5-1 to TRBJ2-5; D possibly corresponds to TRBD2 (7 bases). Germline CDR1 is SGHRS and CDR2 is YFSETQ. With 0 bases removed from V and 6 bases from J, the gap between germline ends came to 15 bases. The CDR3 contains 15 residues. The CDR3 DNA reads TGCGCCAGCAGCTTGGAGGCGGGGGCCGGTAAGACCCAGTACTTC. Amino acid sequence: CASSLEAGAGKTQYF.

The CDR3 DNA is TGTGCCAGCAGTTACGGACTAGCGGGTGCTTATACGCAGTATTTT. It encodes CASSYGLAGAYTQYF. The chain recombines TRBV6-5 with TRBJ2-3; TRBD2 aligns across 11 bases. The J segment lost 7 bases and the V segment lost 2 bases, leaving 5 bases of the junction unmatched. CDR1 is MNHEY, CDR2 SVGAGI, per germline. The CDR3 covers 15 residues.

This clonotype came up a few times. The gene calls are TRBV7-2 and TRBJ2-2; D ambiguous. Germline V gene lookup returns CDR1 SGHTA and CDR2 FQGNSA. Between the trimmed V and J ends, which lost 0 bases and 1 base, there was a span of 9 bases. The CDR3 is 16 amino acids. CDR3 sequence reads: CASSLAPRLNTGELFF. The DNA for the CDR3 is TGTGCCAGCAGCTTAGCCCCCAGGCTGAACACCGGGGAGCTGTTTTTT.

This clonotype was counted only a few times. This rearrangement joins TRBV12-3 or TRBV12-4 to TRBJ2-5; 10 bases are shared with TRBD1. After removal of 7 bases from V and 3 bases from J, the junction contained 8 bases not matched to a gene. CDR3 size: 15 residues. The CDR3 reads CASTYMGQGKETQYF. CDR3 nucleotides: TGTGCCAGCACCTATATGGGACAGGGGAAAGAGACCCAGTACTTC.

This clonotype showed up many times. The chain links TRBV18 to TRBJ2-2; possibly TRBD2 for D (5 bases). The V end lost 9 bases, the J end lost 1 base, and 12 bases lay between the germline ends. Germline loops: CDR1 KGHSH, CDR2 LQKENI. The CDR3 runs to 14 residues. The CDR3 nucleotides are TGTGCCAGTTCGACGGACTGGAACACCGGGGAGCTGTTTTTT. Translating it yields CASSTDWNTGELFF. Based on the CDR3 plus reference TRBV18 and TRBJ2-2, the full variable domain is NAGVMQNPRHLVRRRGQEARLRCSPMKGHSHVYWYRQLPEEGLKFMVYLQKENIIDESGMPKERFSAEFPKEGPSILRIQQVVRGDSAAYFCASSTDWNTGELFFGEGSRLTVL.

This chain uses TRBV30 with TRBJ1-4; 7 bases are a match to TRBD1. The CDR3 contains 15 residues. V was pared by 0 bases and J by 7 bases, with 8 bases of the junction left unmatched. Looked up from germline, CDR1 is GTSNPN and CDR2 is SVGIG (reference sequence). CDR3 sequence: CAWSVPGTDGEKLFF. The CDR3 nucleotides read TGTGCCTGGAGTGTACCTGGGACAGACGGTGAAAAACTGTTTTTT.

This clonotype occurred many times. This sequence joins TRBV5-1 and TRBJ2-4; D is unclear. V lost 4 bases and J lost 6, with 14 bases in between. In germline, CDR1 is SGHRS, CDR2 YFSETQ. The CDR3 totals 14 residues. The CDR3, as DNA: TGCGCCAGCAGCCCGTCGACTGGATTAAACATTCAGTACTTC. Its translation is CASSPSTGLNIQYF.

The rearrangement joins TRBV23-1 to TRBJ1-1; D gene uncertain. TRBV23-1 counts as an open reading frame of uncertain function. The V and J ends lost 3 bases and 0 bases respectively, with 26 bases between them. This CDR3 contains 20 residues. DNA for the CDR3: TGCGCCAGCAGTCAGAAGCCTCAACAGCCAATTTTTACCATGAACACTGAAGCTTTCTTT. It is translated as CASSQKPQQPIFTMNTEAFF.

This clonotype was seen repeatedly, ten times or more. The V gene is TRBV3-1, the J gene TRBJ2-1; D is ambiguous. Germline values: CDR1 LGHDT, CDR2 YNNKEL (reference sequence). Trimming removed 4 bases from V and 3 bases from J, with 13 bases in between. CDR3 length: 15 amino acids. This CDR3 is CASSPTMSYYNEQFF. CDR3 DNA sequence: TGTGCCAGCAGCCCAACAATGAGTTACTACAATGAGCAGTTCTTC.

The sample holds many counts of this clonotype. The chain joins TRBV3-1 to TRBJ2-7; D gene uncertain. The germline gives CDR1 LGHDT, CDR2 YNNKEL (reference sequence). The ends were cut back, 0 bases at V and 3 bases at J, with 12 bases in the middle. CDR3 length: 15 residues. In DNA, the CDR3 is TGTGCCAGCAGCCAAGATCGTTACTCCTTCTACGAGCAGTACTTC. It yields the protein CASSQDRYSFYEQYF.

This clonotype occurred many times. The chain joins TRBV12-3 or TRBV12-4 to TRBJ2-5; D is possibly TRBD1 (6 bases). V lost 6 bases, J lost 4 bases, and 12 bases lay in between. The CDR3 length is 13 residues. The CDR3 bases are TGTGCCAGCAGCACCGGGACACGAGAGACCCAGTACTTC. Translated: CASSTGTRETQYF.

This clonotype showed up just once. The chain combines TRBV5-5 with TRBJ2-7; D assignment may be TRBD1 or TRBD2 (5 bases each). Germline V gene data show CDR1 as SGHKS and CDR2 as YYEKEE (reference sequence). The CDR3 totals 13 residues. Trimming removed 6 bases from V and 3 bases from J, with 13 bases in between. CDR3 sequence (DNA): TGTGCCAGCACAGGTGAGGGGTACTACGAGCAGTACTTC. Protein: CASTGEGYYEQYF. The full variable domain, completed using reference TRBV5-5 and TRBJ2-7, is DAGVTQSPTHLIKTRGQQVTLRCSPISGHKSVSWYQQVLGQGPQFIFQYYEKEERGRGNFPDRFSARQFPNYSSELNVNALLLGDSALYLCASTGEGYYEQYFGPGTRLTVT.

The rearrangement joins TRBV4-2 to TRBJ2-1; D remains unclear. The germline V gene has CDR1 LGHNA and CDR2 YNFKEQ. Trimming left V 4 bases short and J 5 bases short, with 9 bases between. This CDR3 is 13 amino acids long. CDR3 coding DNA: TGTGCCAGCAGCCGAGGACCAAACAATGAGCAGTTCTTC. This encodes CASSRGPNNEQFF.

This clonotype was seen ten or more times. This CDR3 is CSARDLRDNTGELFF. DNA for the CDR3: TGCAGTGCTAGAGATCTGCGGGATAACACCGGGGAGCTGTTTTTT. The rearrangement uses TRBV20-1 and TRBJ2-2; possible D gene TRBD2, 6 bases. V was shortened by 0 bases and J by 2 bases, with 10 bases between the two germline ends. The CDR3 extends over 15 amino acids. Germline CDR1 and CDR2: DFQATT and SNEGSKA (reference sequence).